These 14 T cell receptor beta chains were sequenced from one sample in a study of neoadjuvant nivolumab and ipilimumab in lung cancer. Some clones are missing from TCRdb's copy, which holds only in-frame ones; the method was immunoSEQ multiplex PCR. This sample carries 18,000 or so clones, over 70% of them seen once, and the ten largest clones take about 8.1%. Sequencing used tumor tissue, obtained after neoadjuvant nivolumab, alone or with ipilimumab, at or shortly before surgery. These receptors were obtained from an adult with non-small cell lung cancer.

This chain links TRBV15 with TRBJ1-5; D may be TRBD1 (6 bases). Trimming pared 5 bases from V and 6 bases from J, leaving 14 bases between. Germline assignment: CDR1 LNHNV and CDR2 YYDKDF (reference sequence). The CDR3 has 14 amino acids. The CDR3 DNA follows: TGTGCCACCAGCTTACACAGGGCTAGTCAGCCCCAGCATTTT. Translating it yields CATSLHRASQPQHF. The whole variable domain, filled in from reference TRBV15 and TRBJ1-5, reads DAMVIQNPRYQVTQFGKPVTLSCSQTLNHNVMYWYQQKSSQAPKLLFHYYDKDFNNEADTPDNFQSRRPNTSFCFLDIRSPGLGDTAMYLCATSLHRASQPQHFGDGTRLSIL.

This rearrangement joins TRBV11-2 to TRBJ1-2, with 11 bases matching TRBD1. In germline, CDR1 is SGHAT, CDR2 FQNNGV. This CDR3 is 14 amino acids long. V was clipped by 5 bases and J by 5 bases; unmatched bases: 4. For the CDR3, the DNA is TGTGCCAGCAGCGCCGGGGACAGGGGGTATGGCTACACCTTC. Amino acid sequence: CASSAGDRGYGYTF.

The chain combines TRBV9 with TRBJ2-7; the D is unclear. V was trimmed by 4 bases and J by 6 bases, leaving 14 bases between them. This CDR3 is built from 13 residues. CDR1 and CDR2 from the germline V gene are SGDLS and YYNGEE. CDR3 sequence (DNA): TGTGCCAGCAGCCCTCAGTCTATCTCCGAGCAGTACTTC. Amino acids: CASSPQSISEQYF.

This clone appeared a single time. The CDR3 loop is CSARTDVGYTF. The CDR3 DNA follows: TGCAGTGCTAGGACGGACGTCGGCTACACCTTC. The J gene is TRBJ1-2, the V gene TRBV20-1; D ambiguous. The germline V gene encodes CDR1 DFQATT and CDR2 SNEGSKA (reference sequence). The germline V and J ends were trimmed by 3 bases and 8 bases, with 10 bases remaining between them. CDR3 size: 11 residues.

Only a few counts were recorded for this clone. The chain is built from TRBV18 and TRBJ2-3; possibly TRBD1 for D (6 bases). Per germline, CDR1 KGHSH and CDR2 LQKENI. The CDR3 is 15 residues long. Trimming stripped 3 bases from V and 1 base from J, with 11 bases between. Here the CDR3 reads CASSPWQGRTDTQYF. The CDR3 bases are TGTGCCAGCTCACCTTGGCAGGGGCGCACAGATACGCAGTATTTT.

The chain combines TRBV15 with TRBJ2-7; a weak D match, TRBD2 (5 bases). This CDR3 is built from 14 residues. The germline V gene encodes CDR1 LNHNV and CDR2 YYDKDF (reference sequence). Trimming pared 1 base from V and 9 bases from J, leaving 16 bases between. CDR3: CATSRGRGAPGQYF. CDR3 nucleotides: TGTGCCACCAGCAGAGGACGGGGAGCCCCAGGGCAGTACTTC. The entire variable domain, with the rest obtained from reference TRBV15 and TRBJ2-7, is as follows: DAMVIQNPRYQVTQFGKPVTLSCSQTLNHNVMYWYQQKSSQAPKLLFHYYDKDFNNEADTPDNFQSRRPNTSFCFLDIRSPGLGDTAMYLCATSRGRGAPGQYFGPGTRLTVT.

The CDR3 DNA sequence: TGTGCCAGCTCACCTAACACACGGTCTACCTACGAGCAGTACTTC. Its protein is CASSPNTRSTYEQYF. This sequence joins TRBV18 and TRBJ2-7; D remains unclear. V shed 3 bases and J shed 2 bases, with 14 bases lying between them. Germline lookup yields CDR1 KGHSH and CDR2 LQKENI. The CDR3 is 15 residues long.

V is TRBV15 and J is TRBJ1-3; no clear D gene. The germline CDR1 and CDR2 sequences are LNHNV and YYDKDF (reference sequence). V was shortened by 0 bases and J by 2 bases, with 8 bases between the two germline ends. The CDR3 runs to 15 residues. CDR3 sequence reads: CATSRDARTGNTIYF. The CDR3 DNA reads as TGTGCCACCAGCAGAGATGCGCGGACTGGAAACACCATATATTTT.

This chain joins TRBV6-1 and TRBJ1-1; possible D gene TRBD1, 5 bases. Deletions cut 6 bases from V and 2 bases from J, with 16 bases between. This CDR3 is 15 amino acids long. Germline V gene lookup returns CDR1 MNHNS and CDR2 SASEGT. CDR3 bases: TGTGCCAGCAGGGGTAAGGGACTGGTAAACACTGAAGCTTTCTTT. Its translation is CASRGKGLVNTEAFF.

The CDR3 sequence: CASSLEWGPYEQYF. In DNA, the CDR3 is TGTGCCAGCAGCTTAGAGTGGGGTCCCTACGAGCAGTACTTC. This chain uses TRBV7-9 with TRBJ2-7; D ambiguous. V was pared by 1 base and J by 2 bases, with 9 bases between. Germline-derived CDR1 and CDR2 are SEHNR and FQNEAQ (reference sequence). The CDR3 runs 14 residues.

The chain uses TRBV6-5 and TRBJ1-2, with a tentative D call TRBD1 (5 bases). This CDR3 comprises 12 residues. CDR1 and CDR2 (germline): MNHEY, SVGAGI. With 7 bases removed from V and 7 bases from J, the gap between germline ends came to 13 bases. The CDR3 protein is CASTGRAGGYTF. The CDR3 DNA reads TGTGCCAGCACGGGCAGGGCGGGTGGCTACACCTTC.

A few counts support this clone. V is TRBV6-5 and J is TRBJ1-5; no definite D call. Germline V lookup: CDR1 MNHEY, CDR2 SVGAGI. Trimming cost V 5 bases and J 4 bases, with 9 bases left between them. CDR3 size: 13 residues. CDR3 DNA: TGTGCCAGCAGTACGGACGGGAATCAGCCCCAGCATTTT. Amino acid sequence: CASSTDGNQPQHF.

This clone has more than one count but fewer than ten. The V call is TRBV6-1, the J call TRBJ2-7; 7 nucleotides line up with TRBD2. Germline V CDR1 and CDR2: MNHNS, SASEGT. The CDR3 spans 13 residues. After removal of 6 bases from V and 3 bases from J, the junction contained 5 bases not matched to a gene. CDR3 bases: TGTGCCAGCAGACCCCGCGGGGGCTACGAGCAGTACTTC. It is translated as CASRPRGGYEQYF.

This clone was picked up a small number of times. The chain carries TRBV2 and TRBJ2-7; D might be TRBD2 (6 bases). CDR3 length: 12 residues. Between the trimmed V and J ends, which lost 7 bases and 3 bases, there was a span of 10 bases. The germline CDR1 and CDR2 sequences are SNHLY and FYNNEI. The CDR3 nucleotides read TGTGCCAGCATGTGGGGGGTCTACGAGCAGTACTTC. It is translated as CASMWGVYEQYF.